These 31 T cell receptor beta chains share one sample of origin, sequenced in a study of shared clonotypes between healthy human individuals. The naive CD8 population came from CD45RO-negative cells selected for CCR7, without terminally differentiated effector memory CD45RA+ cells. Sequenced by immunoSEQ multiplex PCR; TCRdb stores in-frame clones only, minus some. The sample has about 590,000 clones; 95% to 96% are singletons. The sample consisted of naive CD8+ T cells sorted from blood. Receptors were obtained from a woman in her 30s in good health.

The chain recombines TRBV28 with TRBJ2-3, with a tentative D call TRBD2 (6 bases). This CDR3 has 15 amino acids. Germline V gene sequence: CDR1 MDHEN, CDR2 SYDVKM. The V end lost 5 bases, the J end lost 1 base, and 13 bases lay between the germline ends. CDR3 protein: CASSVSGRGTDTQYF. Written as DNA, the CDR3 is TGTGCCAGCAGTGTTAGCGGAAGAGGCACAGATACGCAGTATTTT.

Written as DNA, the CDR3 is TGTGCCAGTACCCTTTTCGCCAACAGGGGGCGGTTTAGCAATCAGCCCCAGCATTTT. Translating gives CASTLFANRGRFSNQPQHF. This chain joins TRBV19 and TRBJ1-5; 9 nucleotides agree with TRBD1. This CDR3 region has 19 residues. J gave up 0 bases and V 7 bases, and 16 bases lay outside the gene matches. Germline V gene sequence: CDR1 LNHDA, CDR2 SQIVND (reference sequence).

The J gene is TRBJ2-2, the V gene TRBV4-2; TRBD2 matches 10 bases. Per germline, CDR1 LGHNA and CDR2 YNFKEQ. The CDR3 totals 18 residues. After removal of 2 bases from V and 6 bases from J, the junction contained 12 bases not matched to a gene. The CDR3 reads CASSQRTSGVMRAGELFF. CDR3 DNA: TGTGCCAGCAGCCAACGTACTAGCGGGGTAATGCGGGCCGGGGAGCTGTTTTTT.

In the case of this clone: Other nucleotide sequences in the sample specify the same CDR3. V and J are TRBV19 and TRBJ2-1; D gene ambiguous. In germline, CDR1 is LNHDA, CDR2 SQIVND (reference sequence). V was trimmed by 2 bases and J by 1 base, leaving 0 bases between them. The CDR3 spans 12 residues. The CDR3 sequence: CASSISYNEQFF. CDR3 coding DNA: TGTGCCAGTAGTATATCCTACAATGAGCAGTTCTTC.

CDR3 region: CAIGSGRDYNEQFF. CDR3 DNA sequence: TGTGCCATCGGTAGCGGGAGAGATTACAATGAGCAGTTCTTC. The V and J genes are TRBV4-2 and TRBJ2-1, with 9 bases aligning to TRBD2. With V trimmed by 10 bases and J by 4 bases, 8 bases remained unmatched. The CDR3 spans 14 residues. The germline gives CDR1 LGHNA, CDR2 YNFKEQ.

The chain combines TRBV9 with TRBJ2-7; 7 bases line up with TRBD2. Trimming took 0 bases from V and 5 from J; bases not matched to a gene: 14. This CDR3 is built from 17 residues. Germline V gene lookup returns CDR1 SGDLS and CDR2 YYNGEE. The CDR3 DNA is TGTGCCAGCAGCGTAGGGTACGGGAGGAGCTTGTACGACGAGCAGTACTTC. Its protein product is CASSVGYGRSLYDEQYF. Combining the CDR3 with reference TRBV9 and TRBJ2-7 gives the whole variable domain DSGVTQTPKHLITATGQRVTLRCSPRSGDLSVYWYQQSLDQGLQFLIQYYNGEERAKGNILERFSAQQFPDLHSELNLSSLELGDSALYFCASSVGYGRSLYDEQYFGPGTRLTVT.

The chain uses TRBV6-1 and TRBJ2-1; a possible D gene is TRBD2 (5 bases). Trimming stripped 0 bases from V and 4 bases from J, with 10 bases between. Germline loops: CDR1 MNHNS, CDR2 SASEGT. The CDR3 has 15 residues. CDR3 DNA: TGTGCCAGCAGTGAAGCAGCCCCGGGGTACAATGAGCAGTTCTTC. It translates to CASSEAAPGYNEQFF.

The chain employs TRBV10-1 and TRBJ2-5, with no clear D. The CDR3 length is 13 residues. With 3 bases removed from V and 5 bases from J, the gap between germline ends came to 10 bases. Germline loops: CDR1 WNHNN, CDR2 SYGVQD (reference sequence). In DNA form, the CDR3 reads TGCGCCAGCAGTGACCCCTTTGACGAGACCCAGTACTTC. Translation gives CASSDPFDETQYF.

The V gene is TRBV5-4, the J gene TRBJ2-3, with 10 bases that match TRBD2. Germline CDR1 reads SGHNT; CDR2 reads YYREEE (reference sequence). With V trimmed by 4 bases and J by 4 bases, 6 bases remained unmatched. CDR3 size: 15 residues. The CDR3 DNA is TGTGCCAGCAGCCCCACTAGCGGGACCCCAGATACGCAGTATTTT. This sequence encodes CASSPTSGTPDTQYF.

The chain combines TRBV6-6 with TRBJ1-1, with unresolved D. The CDR3 covers 13 residues. Per germline, CDR1 MNHNY and CDR2 SVGAGI (reference sequence). The V gene lost 7 bases and the J gene lost 4 bases, with 13 bases spanning the gap. This chain's CDR3 is CASKGRMGTEAFF. CDR3 nucleotides: TGTGCCAGCAAAGGCCGAATGGGCACTGAAGCTTTCTTT.

This clone came up once. The V and J genes are TRBV11-2 and TRBJ2-3; D unclear. This CDR3 spans 13 amino acids. Looked up from germline, CDR1 is SGHAT and CDR2 is FQNNGV. Trimming stripped 2 bases from V and 5 bases from J, with 8 bases between. The CDR3 DNA reads as TGTGCCAGCAGCTTATTACCCGGAGATACGCAGTATTTT. Protein: CASSLLPGDTQYF. Filled out from reference TRBV11-2 and TRBJ2-3, the complete variable domain reads EAGVAQSPRYKIIEKRQSVAFWCNPISGHATLYWYQQILGQGPKLLIQFQNNGVVDDSQLPKDRFSAERLKGVDSTLKIQPAKLEDSAVYLCASSLLPGDTQYFGPGTRLTVL.

The chain joins TRBV27 to TRBJ2-7; 8 positions agree with TRBD1. V lost 2 bases to trimming and J lost 9 bases; unmatched junction nucleotides: 15. CDR3 length: 16 amino acids. Germline lookup yields CDR1 MNHEY and CDR2 SMNVEV (reference sequence). CDR3 loop: CASSLISGQGVVGQYF. The CDR3 DNA follows: TGTGCCAGCAGTTTAATTTCCGGACAGGGAGTTGTAGGGCAGTACTTC.

The V gene is TRBV10-3, the J gene TRBJ2-7, with D maybe TRBD1 (6 bases). Germline CDR1 reads ENHRY; CDR2 reads SYGVKD. The CDR3 loop spans 16 amino acids. V shed 6 bases and J shed 3 bases, with 21 bases lying between them. The CDR3 is CAIRDLGQNRVYEQYF. CDR3 bases: TGTGCCATCAGAGATTTAGGACAGAATAGAGTCTACGAGCAGTACTTC.

The chain has TRBV19 and TRBJ1-1; D gene unclear. V lost 3 bases and J 3 bases, leaving 8 bases between the germline ends. This CDR3 spans 13 amino acids. CDR1 and CDR2 from the germline V gene are LNHDA and SQIVND (reference sequence). CDR3 sequence reads: CASSIHTYTEAFF. The CDR3 DNA reads as TGTGCCAGTAGTATCCACACCTACACTGAAGCTTTCTTT.

V usage is TRBV27 and J usage is TRBJ2-7; TRBD1 is a possible D gene (5 bases). Trimming removed 4 bases from V and 5 bases from J, with 15 bases in between. The CDR3 is 14 amino acids. CDR1 and CDR2 (germline): MNHEY, SMNVEV (reference sequence). CDR3 in DNA: TGTGCCAGCAGTTCCTACACGGTAGGGGACGAGCAGTACTTC. The encoded protein is CASSSYTVGDEQYF.

The gene calls are TRBV5-5 and TRBJ2-7; perhaps TRBD1 as D (5 bases). From germline, CDR1 is SGHKS and CDR2 YYEKEE (reference sequence). The CDR3 totals 15 residues. The V end lost 0 bases, the J end lost 4 bases, and 14 bases lay between the germline ends. CDR3: CASSLDSSGLYEQYF. CDR3 in DNA: TGTGCCAGCAGCTTGGATAGCTCAGGGCTTTACGAGCAGTACTTC.

The genes are TRBV30 and TRBJ2-3, with D perhaps given as TRBD1 or TRBD2 (5 bases each). The CDR3 has 15 amino acids. With 4 bases removed from V and 0 bases from J, the gap between germline ends came to 14 bases. The germline gives CDR1 GTSNPN, CDR2 SVGIG (reference sequence). CDR3 residues: CAWNDGASSTDTQYF. CDR3 DNA: TGTGCCTGGAATGACGGGGCATCTAGCACAGATACGCAGTATTTT. Full variable domain (outside the CDR3, taken from reference TRBV30 and TRBJ2-3): SQTIHQWPATLVQPVGSPLSLECTVEGTSNPNLYWYRQAAGRGLQLLFYSVGIGQISSEVPQNLSASRPQDRQFILSSKKLLLSDSGFYLCAWNDGASSTDTQYFGPGTRLTVL.

V usage is TRBV4-2 and J usage is TRBJ2-7; 9 nucleotides match TRBD2. Trimming removed 0 bases from V and 4 bases from J; junction bases left unmatched: 4. Germline V gene sequence: CDR1 LGHNA, CDR2 YNFKEQ. The CDR3 runs 15 residues. The CDR3 DNA is TGTGCCAGCAGCCAAGAGACGACTAGCGGTTACGAGCAGTACTTC. This gives the protein CASSQETTSGYEQYF.

Regarding this clone: Other DNA sequences in this specimen translate into the identical CDR3. V is TRBV19 and J is TRBJ2-7, with 9 bases lining up with TRBD1. This CDR3 is 15 amino acids long. Germline trimming cut 5 bases from V and 1 base from J; bases unmatched to any gene: 6. Germline V CDR1 and CDR2: LNHDA, SQIVND (reference sequence). The CDR3: CASSPGQGGSYEQYF. In DNA form, the CDR3 reads TGTGCCAGTAGTCCGGGACAGGGTGGGTCCTACGAGCAGTACTTC.

V and J are TRBV5-1 and TRBJ2-6; no clear D gene. V was pared by 4 bases and J by 4 bases, with 18 bases between. Germline CDR1 reads SGHRS; CDR2 reads YFSETQ. The CDR3 contains 17 residues. The CDR3 loop is CASSPRRLGTGANVLTF. CDR3 nucleotides: TGCGCCAGCAGCCCCCGTAGGTTGGGTACCGGGGCCAACGTCCTGACTTTC.

This chain links TRBV27 with TRBJ1-5; D remains unclear. The CDR3 runs 15 residues. Germline values: CDR1 MNHEY, CDR2 SMNVEV (reference sequence). The V end lost 2 bases, the J end lost 0 bases, and 8 bases lay between the germline ends. This CDR3 reads CASSLGSGSNQPQHF. The CDR3 region has the DNA TGTGCCAGCAGTTTAGGGTCAGGTAGCAATCAGCCCCAGCATTTT.

This clone was detected once. The sample contains more than one DNA sequence encoding this CDR3. This chain uses TRBV7-9 with TRBJ2-3; 9 nucleotides align to TRBD1. V shed 1 base and J 4 bases; nucleotides not matched to a gene: 0. The CDR3 length is 14 residues. Germline V gives CDR1 SEHNR, CDR2 FQNEAQ (reference sequence). Here the CDR3 DNA reads TGTGCCAGCAGCTTAGGACAGGGGGCAGATACGCAGTATTTT. Amino acids: CASSLGQGADTQYF.

The chain links TRBV5-6 to TRBJ2-1; 12 bases fit TRBD2. This CDR3 is 15 amino acids long. Germline CDR1 and CDR2: SGHDT and YYEEEE. V was pared by 3 bases and J by 6 bases, with 4 bases of the junction left unmatched. The CDR3 coding sequence is TGTGCCAGCAGCTCCGGACTAGCGGGATTCAATGAGCAGTTCTTC. Encoded protein: CASSSGLAGFNEQFF.

The rearrangement uses TRBV29-1 and TRBJ2-1; a weak D match, TRBD2 (5 bases). The CDR3 runs 16 residues. CDR1 SQVTM and CDR2 ANQGSEA come from the germline V gene. Trimming took off 0 bases at V and 4 bases at J, with 16 bases between the two ends. Written as DNA, the CDR3 is TGCAGCGTTGAAGATCGCGGGCTATCCCTTTACAATGAGCAGTTCTTC. The encoded protein is CSVEDRGLSLYNEQFF.

The V and J genes are TRBV28 and TRBJ2-1; 11 bases map to TRBD2. The germline gives CDR1 MDHEN, CDR2 SYDVKM. The length of the CDR3 is 16 residues. The ends lost 6 bases at V and 1 base at J; junction bases unmatched: 5. The CDR3 spells CASRPLAGASYNEQFF. For the CDR3, the DNA is TGTGCCAGCAGACCACTAGCGGGAGCTTCCTACAATGAGCAGTTCTTC.

The sample holds one count of this clone. The chain links TRBV28 to TRBJ1-1; 8 bases are a match to TRBD1. Germline lookup yields CDR1 MDHEN and CDR2 SYDVKM. With V trimmed by 3 bases and J by 1 base, 1 base remained unmatched. CDR3 length equals 14 residues. CDR3 coding DNA: TGTGCCAGCAGTTTTGGACAGGGGAACACTGAAGCTTTCTTT. It is translated as CASSFGQGNTEAFF. Full variable domain (outside the CDR3, taken from reference TRBV28 and TRBJ1-1): DVKVTQSSRYLVKRTGEKVFLECVQDMDHENMFWYRQDPGLGLRLIYFSYDVKMKEKGDIPEGYSVSREKKERFSLILESASTNQTSMYLCASSFGQGNTEAFFGQGTRLTVV.

A remark on this clone: The sample has other DNA sequences that encode this CDR3 too. The chain combines TRBV7-9 with TRBJ2-1; maybe TRBD2 (6 bases). Germline CDR1 reads SEHNR; CDR2 reads FQNEAQ (reference sequence). The CDR3 sequence is 13 residues long. V lost 5 bases to trimming and J lost 5 bases, with 10 bases between them. The CDR3 DNA sequence: TGTGCCAGCAGCCTGGGACTTGACAATGAGCAGTTCTTC. It yields the protein CASSLGLDNEQFF.

This sequence joins TRBV19 and TRBJ2-2; D possibly corresponds to TRBD1 (5 bases). This CDR3 contains 15 residues. The ends were cut back, 5 bases at V and 1 base at J, with 11 bases in the middle. Germline CDR1 is LNHDA and CDR2 is SQIVND (reference sequence). The CDR3 reads CASSVSQGNTGELFF. The CDR3 DNA reads as TGTGCCAGTAGTGTCTCTCAGGGGAACACCGGGGAGCTGTTTTTT. Looking up the rest from reference TRBV19 and TRBJ2-2 gives the full variable domain: DGGITQSPKYLFRKEGQNVTLSCEQNLNHDAMYWYRQDPGQGLRLIYYSQIVNDFQKGDIAEGYSVSREKKESFPLTVTSAQKNPTAFYLCASSVSQGNTGELFFGEGSRLTVL.

This chain connects TRBV19 to TRBJ2-1; 7 bases agree with TRBD2. J gave up 6 bases and V 7 bases, and 6 bases lay outside the gene matches. Germline values: CDR1 LNHDA, CDR2 SQIVND (reference sequence). This CDR3 region has 13 residues. The DNA for the CDR3 is TGTGCCAGTAAGGCGGGAGAAAGCAATGAGCAGTTCTTC. Translation gives CASKAGESNEQFF.

This chain links TRBV25-1 with TRBJ2-5, with D unresolved. Germline V gene data show CDR1 as MGHDK and CDR2 as SYGVNS. V dropped 4 bases and J dropped 5 bases, with 20 bases sitting between them. The length of the CDR3 is 16 residues. CDR3 protein: CASSGVDRSPGETQYF. CDR3 DNA sequence: TGTGCCAGCAGTGGGGTGGACCGATCCCCTGGGGAGACCCAGTACTTC. The full variable domain, completed using reference TRBV25-1 and TRBJ2-5, is EADIYQTPRYLVIGTGKKITLECSQTMGHDKMYWYQQDPGMELHLIHYSYGVNSTEKGDLSSESTVSRIRTEHFPLTLESARPSHTSQYLCASSGVDRSPGETQYFGPGTRLLVL.

The chain carries TRBV14 and TRBJ2-3; no definite D call. The CDR3 is made up of 16 amino acids. CDR1 and CDR2 (germline): SGHDN, FVKESK. The V gene lost 5 bases and the J gene lost 1 base, with 16 bases spanning the gap. CDR3 DNA: TGTGCCAGCAGCTTGCGACTCAGCCTCGGCACAGATACGCAGTATTTT. Residues: CASSLRLSLGTDTQYF.